This T cell receptor beta chain was retrieved from a study of T-cell reconstitution after alpha-beta-depleted transplantation in children. The germline V gene has CDR1 SQVTM and CDR2 ANQGSEA. The CDR3 extends over 14 amino acids. V was trimmed by 7 bases and J by 1 base, leaving 16 bases between them. Using unique molecular identifiers, the investigators prepared the TCRbeta library. One entry per CDR3 protein results from TCRdb running MiXCR on the PCR reads. Of 300,000 to 400,000 distinct CDR3 sequences in the sample, 10% to 15% were seen once. This TCR came from a human donor who donated a stem cell graft to a child with Fanconi anemia. The V gene is TRBV29-1, the J gene TRBJ1-1; D ambiguous. Material: PBMCs, obtained from the stem cell graft. CDR3 DNA sequence: TGCAGCGCTCTCCCAGTCGCCTCGAACACTGAAGCTTTCTTT. This translates into CSALPVASNTEAFF.